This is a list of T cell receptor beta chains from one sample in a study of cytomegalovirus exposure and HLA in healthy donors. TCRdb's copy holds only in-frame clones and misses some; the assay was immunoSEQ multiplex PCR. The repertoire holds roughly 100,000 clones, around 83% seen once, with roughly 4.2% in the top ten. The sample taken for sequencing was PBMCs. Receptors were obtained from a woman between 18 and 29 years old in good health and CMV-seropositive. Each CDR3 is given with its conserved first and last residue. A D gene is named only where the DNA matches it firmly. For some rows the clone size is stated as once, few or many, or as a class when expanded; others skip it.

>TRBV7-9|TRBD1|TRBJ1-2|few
TGTGCCAGCAGCTCCGAGGGGGCGAACTATGGCTACACCTTC
CASSSEGANYGYTF
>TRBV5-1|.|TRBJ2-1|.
TGCGCCAGCAGCTTGGAGCCAGGGGTCTACAATGAGCAGTTCTTC
CASSLEPGVYNEQFF
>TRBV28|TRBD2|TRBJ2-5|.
TGTGCCAGCAGTACTGGCTCGGGACTAGCGGAAGAGACCCAGTACTTC
CASSTGSGLAEETQYF
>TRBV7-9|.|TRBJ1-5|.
TGTGCCAGCAGCTCGGACAGTTCCTATAGCAATCAGCCCCAGCATTTT
CASSSDSSYSNQPQHF
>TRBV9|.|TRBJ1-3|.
TGTGCCAGCAGCGTAGGAGGCGGGCAGGGGACCACCATATATTTT
CASSVGGGQGTTIYF
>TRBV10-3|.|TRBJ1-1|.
TGTGCCATCAGTGAGGAGGTAGACACTGAAGCTTTCTTT
CAISEEVDTEAFF
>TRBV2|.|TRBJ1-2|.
TGTGCCAGCAGTGAAGCAGCCTATGGCTACACCTTC
CASSEAAYGYTF
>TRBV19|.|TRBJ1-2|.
TGTGCCAGTACGCCACAGGGCGACGGCTACACCTTC
CASTPQGDGYTF
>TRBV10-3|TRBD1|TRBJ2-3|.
TGTGCCATCAGTGACCAGACAGGGGGAGGGACGCAGTATTTT
CAISDQTGGGTQYF
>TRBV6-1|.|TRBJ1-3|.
TGTGCCAGCAGTGATTTGGGACAAGAAAACACCATATATTTT
CASSDLGQENTIYF
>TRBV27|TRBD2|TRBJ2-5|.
TGTGCCAGCAGTTCCCTCGGACTAGCGGGGGGCGAGACCCAGTACTTC
CASSSLGLAGGETQYF
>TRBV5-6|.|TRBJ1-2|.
TGTGCCAGCAGGAGAACAGGGACGGGCTATGGCTACACCTTC
CASRRTGTGYGYTF
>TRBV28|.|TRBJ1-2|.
TGTGCCAGCAGTTTATTCCCCGACTCCCAGGGGTATGGCTACACCTTC
CASSLFPDSQGYGYTF
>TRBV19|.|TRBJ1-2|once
TGTGCCAGTAGTTCGGAGGGTAGAGGTGGCTACACCTTC
CASSSEGRGGYTF
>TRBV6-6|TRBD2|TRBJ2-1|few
TGTGCCAGCAGTCCCGAGGGACTAGCATATGAGCAGTTCTTC
CASSPEGLAYEQFF
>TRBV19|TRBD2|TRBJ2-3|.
TGTGCCAGTAGTATCACCGGGGGGGATACGCAGTATTTT
CASSITGGDTQYF
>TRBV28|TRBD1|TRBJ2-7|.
TGTGCCAGCAGACCGACAGGGGTCAACTTCTACGAGCAGTACTTC
CASRPTGVNFYEQYF
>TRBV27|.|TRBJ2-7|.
TGTGCCAGCGGGCCAGGGGGGACTCCAGCTTACGAGCAGTACTTC
CASGPGGTPAYEQYF
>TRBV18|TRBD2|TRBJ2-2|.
TGTGCCAGCTCACCCCGCCGGGGGGACACCGGGGAGCTGTTTTTT
CASSPRRGDTGELFF
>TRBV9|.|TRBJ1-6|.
TGTGCCAGCAGCGTAGGGCAGACGGGTTCACCCCTCCACTTT
CASSVGQTGSPLHF
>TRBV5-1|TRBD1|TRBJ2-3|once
TGCGCCAGCAGTTGGTCAGGGGGCTTCACAGATACGCAGTATTTT
CASSWSGGFTDTQYF
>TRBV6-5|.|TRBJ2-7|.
TGTGCCAGCAGCCTTAGTTCCGAGCAGTACTTC
CASSLSSEQYF
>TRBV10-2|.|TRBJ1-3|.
TGCGCCAGCAGTGAGTCGAGTGGAGAAACGACTGGAAACACCATATATTTT
CASSESSGETTGNTIYF
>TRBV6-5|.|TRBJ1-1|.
TGTGCCAGCAGCAAGCTTCAAGCCGCTGAAGCTTTCTTT
CASSKLQAAEAFF
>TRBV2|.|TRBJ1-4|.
TGTGCCAGCAGCTCCCCGGGTGAGAATGAAAAACTGTTTTTT
CASSSPGENEKLFF
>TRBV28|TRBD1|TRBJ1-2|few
TGTGCCAGCAGTACAATCGGACAGGGCAACTATGGCTACACCTTC
CASSTIGQGNYGYTF
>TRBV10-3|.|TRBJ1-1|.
TGTGCCATCAGTGAGGGGGGGGCGGTCACTGAAGCTTTCTTT
CAISEGGAVTEAFF
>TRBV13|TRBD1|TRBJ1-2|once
TGTGCCAGCAGCTTCGGGACAGAGTATGGCTACACCTTC
CASSFGTEYGYTF
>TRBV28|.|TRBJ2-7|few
TGTGCCAGCAGTTTAATAGGGGGACACTCCGAGCAGTACTTC
CASSLIGGHSEQYF
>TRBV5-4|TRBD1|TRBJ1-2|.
TGTGCCAGCACACCCACCCCTGGACAGGGTCTACTATATGGCTACACCTTC
CASTPTPGQGLLYGYTF
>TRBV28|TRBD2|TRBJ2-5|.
TGTGCCAGCAGTTCCGAGGTCTTTACGGGGGGACAAGAGACCCAGTACTTC
CASSSEVFTGGQETQYF
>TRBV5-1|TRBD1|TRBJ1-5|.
TGCGCCAGCAGCGTGGGACAGGGGGATCAGCCCCAGCATTTT
CASSVGQGDQPQHF
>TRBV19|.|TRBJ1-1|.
TGTGCCAGTAGTATAGGGAGCTTTGAAGCTTTCTTT
CASSIGSFEAFF
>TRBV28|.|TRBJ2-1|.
TGTGCCAGCAGTTTGACGGGATTCGGAAATGAGCAGTTCTTC
CASSLTGFGNEQFF
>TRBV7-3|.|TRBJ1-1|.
TGTGCCAGCAGCTTAGGTCAGGAGAACACTGAAGCTTTCTTT
CASSLGQENTEAFF
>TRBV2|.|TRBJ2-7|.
TGTGCCAGCAGTCCTCAGGGGCACGAGCAGTACTTC
CASSPQGHEQYF
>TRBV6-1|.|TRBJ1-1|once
TGTGCCAGCAGGTTAAATTGGGGAGCTGAAGCTTTCTTT
CASRLNWGAEAFF
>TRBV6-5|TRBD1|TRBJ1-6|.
TGTGCCAGCAGTCGAACAGGGACAGGGTCACCCCTCCACTTT
CASSRTGTGSPLHF
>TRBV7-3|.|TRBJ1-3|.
TGTGCCAGCAGCTTATCGGGAGACCGTAGCTCTGGAAACACCATATATTTT
CASSLSGDRSSGNTIYF
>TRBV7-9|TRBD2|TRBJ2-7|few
TGTGCCAGCAGCTTAGATAGCGGGAGTTACGAGCAGTACTTC
CASSLDSGSYEQYF
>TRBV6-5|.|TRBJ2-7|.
TGTGCCAGCCGCAGTCCTTGGGCAGACGAGCAGTACTTC
CASRSPWADEQYF
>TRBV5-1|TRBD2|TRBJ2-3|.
TGCGCCAGCAGTCCGACTAGCGGGGGTGCACTTACAGATACGCAGTATTTT
CASSPTSGGALTDTQYF
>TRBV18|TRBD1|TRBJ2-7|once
TGTGCCAGCTCACCACCGTTAGGGTTCGACCGGGACAGGGTCCACGAGCAGTACTTC
CASSPPLGFDRDRVHEQYF
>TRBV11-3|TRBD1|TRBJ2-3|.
TGTGCCAGCAGCTGGGTGGACAGGGGCACAGATACGCAGTATTTT
CASSWVDRGTDTQYF
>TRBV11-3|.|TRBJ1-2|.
TGTGCCAGCAGCTTAGGGCCCAACTATGGCTACACCTTC
CASSLGPNYGYTF